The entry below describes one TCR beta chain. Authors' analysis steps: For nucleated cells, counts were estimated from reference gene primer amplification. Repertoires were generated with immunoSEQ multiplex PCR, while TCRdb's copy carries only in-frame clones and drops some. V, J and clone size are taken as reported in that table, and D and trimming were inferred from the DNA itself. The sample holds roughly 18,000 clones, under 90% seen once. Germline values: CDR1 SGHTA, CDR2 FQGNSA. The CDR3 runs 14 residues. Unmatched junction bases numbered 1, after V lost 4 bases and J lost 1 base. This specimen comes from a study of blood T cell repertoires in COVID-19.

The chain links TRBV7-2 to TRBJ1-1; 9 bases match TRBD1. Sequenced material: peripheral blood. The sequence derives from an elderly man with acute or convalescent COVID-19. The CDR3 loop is CASSSQGANTEAFF. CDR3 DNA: TGTGCCAGCAGCTCACAGGGGGCGAACACTGAAGCTTTCTTT.